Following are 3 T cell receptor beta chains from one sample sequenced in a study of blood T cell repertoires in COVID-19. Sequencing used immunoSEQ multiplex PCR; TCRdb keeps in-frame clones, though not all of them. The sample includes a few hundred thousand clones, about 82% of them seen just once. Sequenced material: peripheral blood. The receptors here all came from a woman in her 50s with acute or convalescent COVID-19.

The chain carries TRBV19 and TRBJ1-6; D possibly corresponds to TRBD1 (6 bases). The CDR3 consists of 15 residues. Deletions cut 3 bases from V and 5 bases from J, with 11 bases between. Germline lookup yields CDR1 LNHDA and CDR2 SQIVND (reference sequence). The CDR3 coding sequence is TGTGCCAGTAGTATCGGGACACAGAATAATTCACCCCTCCACTTT. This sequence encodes CASSIGTQNNSPLHF.

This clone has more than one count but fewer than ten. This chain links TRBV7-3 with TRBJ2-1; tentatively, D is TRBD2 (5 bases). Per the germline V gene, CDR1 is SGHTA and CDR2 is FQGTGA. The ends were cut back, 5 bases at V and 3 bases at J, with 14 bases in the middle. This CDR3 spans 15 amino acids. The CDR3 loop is CASSANPGIYNEQFF. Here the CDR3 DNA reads TGTGCCAGCAGCGCCAACCCCGGGATCTACAATGAGCAGTTCTTC.

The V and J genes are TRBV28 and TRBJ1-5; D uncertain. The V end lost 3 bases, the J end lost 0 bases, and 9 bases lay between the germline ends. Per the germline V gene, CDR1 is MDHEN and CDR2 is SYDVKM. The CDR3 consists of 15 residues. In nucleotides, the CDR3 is TGTGCCAGCAGTTTTCGAGGAGCTAGCAATCAGCCCCAGCATTTT. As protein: CASSFRGASNQPQHF.